These 10 T cell receptor beta chains came from one sample sequenced in a study of CD8+ T cells in alopecia areata. Extracted from the samples, RNA was reverse transcribed into cDNA to serve as the sequencing template. Profiling relied on immunoSEQ multiplex PCR, and the TCRdb table lists in-frame clones only, not all of them. The data show around 80,000 clones, with roughly half seen just once and 5.5% to 6% held by the top ten. The sample consisted of NKG2D-high CD8+ T cells sorted from blood. These receptors were collected from a human donor with alopecia areata.

This clone was picked up a small number of times. The chain joins TRBV19 to TRBJ2-7; 7 bases are a match to TRBD1. This CDR3 comprises 12 residues. Germline CDR1 is LNHDA and CDR2 is SQIVND (reference sequence). V was clipped by 6 bases and J by 3 bases; unmatched bases: 2. The CDR3 sequence is CASSGTVYEQYF. The CDR3 nucleotides are TGTGCCAGTAGCGGGACAGTCTACGAGCAGTACTTC.

V is TRBV30 and J is TRBJ2-7, with 10 positions matching TRBD2. Trimming cost V 6 bases and J 6 bases; bases outside gene matches: 5. The germline V gene encodes CDR1 GTSNPN and CDR2 SVGIG (reference sequence). This CDR3 is 12 amino acids long. The CDR3 DNA follows: TGTGCCTGTCAAACTAGCGGGACCGAGCAGTACTTC. It yields the protein CACQTSGTEQYF.

This rearrangement joins TRBV29-1 to TRBJ2-4; 8 bases agree with TRBD1. Germline trimming cut 6 bases from V and 9 bases from J; bases unmatched to any gene: 7. This CDR3 spans 12 amino acids. Germline CDR1 SQVTM, CDR2 ANQGSEA. In nucleotides, the CDR3 is TGCAGCGTGCCAGGACAGGGAGCCATTCAGTACTTC. Protein: CSVPGQGAIQYF.

This clone was detected only a few times. The J gene is TRBJ2-1, the V gene TRBV28; D is ambiguous. The CDR3 has 12 residues. Germline values: CDR1 MDHEN, CDR2 SYDVKM. V was shortened by 3 bases and J by 5 bases, with 5 bases between the two germline ends. As DNA, the CDR3 is TGTGCCAGCAGTTTCAGGAACAATGAGCAGTTCTTC. This translates into CASSFRNNEQFF. Full variable domain (outside the CDR3, taken from reference TRBV28 and TRBJ2-1): DVKVTQSSRYLVKRTGEKVFLECVQDMDHENMFWYRQDPGLGLRLIYFSYDVKMKEKGDIPEGYSVSREKKERFSLILESASTNQTSMYLCASSFRNNEQFFGPGTRLTVL.

This chain joins TRBV14 and TRBJ1-1, with 9 bases matching TRBD1. Germline lookup yields CDR1 SGHDN and CDR2 FVKESK. Trimming took 4 bases from V and 5 from J; bases not matched to a gene: 11. The CDR3 length is 16 residues. CDR3 sequence (DNA): TGTGCCAGCAGCCTTCCGCCGGGACAGGGAAAAACTGAAGCTTTCTTT. Translation gives CASSLPPGQGKTEAFF. Full variable domain (rest looked up from reference TRBV14 and TRBJ1-1): EAGVTQFPSHSVIEKGQTVTLRCDPISGHDNLYWYRRVMGKEIKFLLHFVKESKQDESGMPNNRFLAERTGGTYSTLKVQPAELEDSGVYFCASSLPPGQGKTEAFFGQGTRLTVV.

The chain has TRBV7-9 and TRBJ2-1; 8 positions agree with TRBD2. Germline V gene sequence: CDR1 SEHNR, CDR2 FQNEAQ (reference sequence). The CDR3 consists of 15 residues. Trimming removed 5 bases from V and 0 bases from J; junction bases left unmatched: 3. CDR3 nucleotides: TGTGCCAGCAGCCTAAGCGGGAGCTCCTACAATGAGCAGTTCTTC. Translated, it gives CASSLSGSSYNEQFF.

The DNA of the CDR3 is TGCGCCAGCAGCCAAACGGCGAACACTGAAGCTTTCTTT. This encodes CASSQTANTEAFF. This chain uses TRBV4-3 with TRBJ1-1; D is uncertain. This CDR3 comprises 13 residues. Germline assignment: CDR1 LGHNA and CDR2 YSLEER. V lost 2 bases, J lost 1 base, and 5 bases lay in between.

The chain combines TRBV27 with TRBJ2-7; 8 nucleotides match TRBD1. J gave up 4 bases and V 5 bases, and 4 bases lay outside the gene matches. CDR1 and CDR2 from the germline V gene are MNHEY and SMNVEV (reference sequence). This CDR3 contains 13 residues. The CDR3 sequence is CASSAYRGYEQYF. The CDR3 DNA reads TGTGCCAGCAGTGCCTACAGGGGGTACGAGCAGTACTTC.

This clone was detected only a few times. The chain is built from TRBV29-1 and TRBJ1-3; D gene ambiguous. CDR1 and CDR2 (germline): SQVTM, ANQGSEA. The V end lost 7 bases, the J end lost 0 bases, and 13 bases lay between the germline ends. The CDR3 is 14 amino acids. In nucleotides, the CDR3 is TGCAGCGCCGCTCGCGGGAACTCTGGAAACACCATATATTTT. This codes for CSAARGNSGNTIYF.

The rearrangement uses TRBV6-5 and TRBJ1-1, with TRBD1 matching over 8 bases. Trimming removed 4 bases from V and 0 bases from J; junction bases left unmatched: 1. The germline V gene has CDR1 MNHEY and CDR2 SVGAGI. The CDR3 length is 14 residues. CDR3 sequence reads: CASSFRGLNTEAFF. The CDR3 DNA sequence: TGTGCCAGCAGTTTCAGGGGGCTGAACACTGAAGCTTTCTTT.